This T cell receptor (beta chain) was profiled in a study of blood T cell repertoires in COVID-19. CDR3 size: 13 residues. CDR1 MNHEY and CDR2 SMNVEV come from the germline V gene (reference sequence). Deletions cut 5 bases from V and 1 base from J, with 9 bases between. Source study methods: Nucleated cell counts were estimated from reference gene primer amplification. Sequencing was performed with immunoSEQ multiplex PCR; in TCRdb, only in-frame clones are kept and a portion is missing. V, J and clone size are taken as reported in that table, and D and trimming were inferred from the DNA itself. This sample carries around 310,000 clones, approximately 89% of them seen once, and the ten largest clones take about 9.5%.

The rearrangement links TRBV27 to TRBJ2-7, with D unresolved. This receptor was obtained from a woman aged 35 to 49 who had recovered from COVID-19. The material sequenced was PBMCs or T cells enriched from blood (not recorded which). The CDR3 DNA follows: TGTGCCAGCAGTCTCGAGAGGTCCTACGAGCAGTACTTC. Translation: CASSLERSYEQYF.